This T cell receptor beta chain was recovered during a study of cytomegalovirus exposure and HLA in healthy donors (dated by TCRdb to the late 2010s). At the level of the whole study: In an earlier analysis of several hundred of the donors, around 290 Gb of sequence data and 117 million unique TCR beta sequences from approximately 180 million T cells were reported. Genome-wide SNP genotypes for about 65% of the 666 donors were used in a later genetic analysis, which treated that subset as a discovery cohort. All discovery cohort repertoires had been generated on a single sequencing platform. Four to six DR-DQ haplotypes were handled as single units for association and clustering, since linkage in the cohort was strong. The study was designed to test whether signatures of past pathogen exposure could be identified by cataloging public T cell receptors. Rather than using new phenotypic data, the later analysis identified candidate immune exposures from TCR beta sequences and from how often those sequences occurred across donors. Donor age, sex, ethnicity and CMV serostatus were compiled alongside the repertoire data. The number of typed donors differed by locus: about 620-640 for A, B, C, DRB1 and DQB1; some 500 for DQA1; fewer than 610 for DPA1; and around 450 for DPB1. The genetic ancestry cluster associated with self-reported Caucasian donors included approximately 85% of the 350 to 500 genotyped donors. A separate validation cohort of about 110 different subjects was used in addition to the approximately 700-subject first cohort. In an earlier analysis of 500 to 650 of the donors, high-throughput TCR beta sequencing was used to judge whether each TCR beta V gene segment behaved as functional or pseudogenic. HLA typing included class I and class II loci at four-digit resolution. Among roughly 370 genotyped donors of the cohort, an average of about 240,000 unique TCR beta nucleotide sequences were sequenced per donor, roughly a sixth of them non-productive. High-throughput TCR immunosequencing, statistical association of individual TCRs with disease status, and machine learning were combined to predict cytomegalovirus infection status. The study profiled the T cell repertoires of 666 subjects by immunosequencing and related them to cytomegalovirus serostatus. About 280 gigabases of sequencing data and 70 million to 95 million unique TCR sequences made up an early release that covered over 550 HLA-typed donors. A later analysis re-examined previously published TCR beta repertoires from 500 to 700 donors and added high-resolution HLA genotyping to investigate patterns of TCR occurrence.

Overall results and qualifications from the work: In a later analysis, 16,951 TCR beta sequences were associated with specific HLA alleles at a false discovery rate of 0.05. In a later analysis, HLA-associated TCR beta chains showed more clonal expansion and lower generation probabilities than non-associated chains that were equally common. The earlier analysis of 450 to 700 of the donors excluded around 17 rarely observed V segments, including chromosome 9 orphons, because counts were too low. A group of highly shared sequence variants was considered likely to be a technical artifact of the sequencing pipeline. A further reported finding was that TCR beta sequences accurately predicted the HLA-A and HLA-B alleles for most subjects in the first cohort. Because the 87-base-pair reads could not distinguish some IMGT-functional V segments, including TRBV6-2 and TRBV6-3, those segments were excluded. The classifier was reported to diagnose cytomegalovirus status with high specificity and sensitivity in both the original and validation cohorts. Broadly in line with IMGT annotations, most TCR beta V segments showed up in productive rearrangements about 87% or about 30% of the time in an earlier analysis of 450 to 600 of the donors. Most TCR sequences were observed very rarely across donors, whereas some public TCRs were present in many individuals. In a later analysis, TCR association rates were found to vary across HLA loci, with the most associated TCRs seen for DRB1 alleles and the fewest for HLA-C alleles. The cohort was sequenced for TCR beta chains only, and without alpha or paired-chain data the features that could be detected were limited. When HLA alleles, especially DR and DQ, strongly co-occurred, attributing TCR associations to individual alleles was difficult. Three of the identified cytomegalovirus-associated TCR beta chains were confirmed in vitro to be specific for cytomegalovirus antigens. In a later genetic analysis, a missense DCLRE1C variant was associated with V-gene and J-gene trimming of TCR beta chains, and the association was replicated in an independent cohort. Because HLA typing was unavailable for some donors at each locus, only the typed subset was used in association tests. The presence/absence analyses assumed that sequencing depth was roughly uniform across donors, and that assumption may not be true. According to a later analysis, most CMV-associated TCR beta chains appeared to be HLA-restricted, and the HLA associations seemed to be driven largely by CMV exposure. It was suggested by the authors that the approach could potentially be generalized to other disease states and immunological phenotypes. A later analysis reported that several top co-occurrence clusters appeared linked to parvovirus B19, influenza, CMV and Epstein-Barr virus. Correlated functional status among segregating V segments might reflect linkage disequilibrium, but an unknown experimental factor could not be ruled out. A later genetic analysis reported fewer N-insertions in productive TCRs among donors in an Asian-associated ancestry cluster than the roughly 720-donor mean. The study listed 164 TCR beta chains as associated with cytomegalovirus. The only immune exposure information available for the cohort was CMV serostatus.

Library construction relied on the immunoSEQ multiplex PCR assay. A mixture of 60 forward primers for TCR Vbeta segments and 13 reverse primers for TCR Jbeta segments was used in the multiplex PCR. The CDR3 region of rearranged TCR beta genes was amplified from genomic DNA by a multiplex PCR assay. The Illumina HiSeq System was used to sequence the amplified TCR beta libraries as 87-base-pair reads. The original pipeline was this. A later analysis tallied around 82 million unique TCR beta chains across the 700 or so repertoires, and roughly 11 million of those chains were shared by two or more donors. To remove PCR and sequencing errors, raw reads were error-corrected and collapsed into unique sequences using a nearest-neighbor algorithm that merged closely related sequences. Alignment of CDR3 sequences to IMGT reference sequences was used to assign V, D and J gene segments. For a sequence to be retained, a match of at least six nucleotides to both a V gene segment and a J gene segment was required. A rearrangement was called productive if the CDR3 had no stop codons and remained in frame with V and J, and every other rearrangement was called non-productive. CDR3 was defined by IMGT convention, running from the second conserved V-encoded cysteine to the conserved J-encoded phenylalanine. The earlier analysis of a few hundred of the donors excluded any sequence lacking an unambiguous match to a single V gene segment. In an earlier analysis of approximately 610 of the donors, V segments were called functional above 56.7% productive rearrangements and were called segregating when the between-donor standard deviation exceeded 5%. A statistical classification framework was built for diagnosing cytomegalovirus status from the catalog of TCR beta chain sequences. V and J gene assignment, in a later analysis, came from comparing TCR nucleotide sequences with IMGT/GENE-DB human TR gene sequences. Using the TCRdist pipeline, a later analysis assigned CDR3 sequences along with most-parsimonious VDJ recombination scenarios. In a later analysis, each TCR beta chain was defined by its CDR3 amino acid sequence together with its V-gene family, and reads without a unique V-gene family were excluded. As a way to deal with suspected cross-contamination and a sequencing artifact, a later analysis dropped more than 500 nucleotide sequences that were highly shared and had low generation probability. For each public chain, a later analysis derived a clonal expansion index from normalized ranks of inferred template counts within each repertoire. In a later analysis, generation probabilities were computed using a VDJ recombination model fitted to out-of-frame rearrangements, and the results were checked against IGoR. A later analysis scored TCR-TCR, TCR-HLA and TCR-CMV co-occurrence with hypergeometric tests, applying a repertoire-size bias correction to TCR pairs. In a later analysis, false discovery rates were estimated by permuting HLA or CMV assignments 20 times. In a later analysis, co-occurring TCRs were grouped using DBSCAN, and TCRdist sequence similarity was added for clustering within HLA-allele-positive subsets. For co-occurrence clustering, repertoires with fewer than 30,000 or more than 120,000 public chains were excluded, along with roughly five repertoires with anomalous nucleotide sharing. TCRdb holds this immuneACCESS table with in-frame rearrangements only. Some clones are missing; in checked studies, unresolved V genes explain under half, and the rest has no known cause. The DNA was the basis for D and trimming; V, J and clone size are from that table. For this sample there are 100,000 to 150,000 clones; 77% appear just once. The ten biggest clones cover 4.2% of the sample.

Points on this clone: This clone's antigen is unknown. Per-base quality was not reported, and no clone a single base away is much larger than it.

The cohort was made up of roughly 670 healthy bone marrow donors. All cohort members were sampled while nominally healthy, although unrecorded immune exposures were likely present. The donor was CMV seropositive and was included in the group of 250 to 300 seropositive cohort members. Each donor provided a peripheral blood sample, and peripheral blood mononuclear cells were used for TCR beta sequencing. The Qiagen DNeasy Blood Extraction Kit was used to extract genomic DNA from the blood cell samples. From cysteine to phenylalanine, the CDR3 is 15 amino acids long. The only DNA kept is the CDR3, 45 bases in frame from the first base. The CDR1 and CDR2 encoded by the germline V gene are MNHNS and SASEGT. The germline V and J ends show losses of 6 bases and 6 bases respectively, and no gene match explains 11 bases of the junction.

The chain links TRBV6-1 with TRBJ1-2, and 9 bases in between align with TRBD1. The source of this sequence is a male donor in good health and CMV-seropositive. The sequenced sample was PBMCs. The CDR3 protein: CASRKTWTGDDGYTF. The DNA is TGTGCCAGCAGGAAAACCTGGACAGGGGACGATGGCTACACCTTC.